This TCR beta chain comes out of a study of blood T cells in healthy people across ages. Through a sample-barcoded 5' primer and a J-beta primer mix, a second PCR was run for roughly 6 to 12 cycles. One entry per CDR3 protein, called by TCRdb with MiXCR from the 5' RACE reads. This table has 1.5 million to 2 million distinct CDR3 sequences, about 39% appearing once. The study's findings and limits: In long-lived donors, naive CD4+ cell counts and diversity exceeded those of aged donors.

This clonotype was detected only once. Its antigen is as yet unknown. Germline trimming cut 4 bases from V and 7 bases from J; bases unmatched to any gene: 6. The CDR3 is made up of 13 amino acids. Germline V gene lookup returns CDR1 DFQATT and CDR2 SNEGSKA (reference sequence). The sample was blood. The chain employs TRBV20-1 and TRBJ1-1; TRBD1 agrees at 10 bases. This receptor was taken from a human donor in good health. In nucleotides, the CDR3 is TGCAGTGCTAAATGGACAGGGGGGGGTGAAGCTTTCTTT. Amino acid sequence: CSAKWTGGGEAFF.